The 23 T cell receptor beta chains in this list originate from one sample, sequenced in a study of blood T cell repertoires in COVID-19. Sequencing used immunoSEQ multiplex PCR; TCRdb keeps in-frame clones, though not all of them. Counted here are approximately 260,000 clones, roughly 88% occurring once; the ten biggest clones make up 1.2%. Sequencing input: PBMCs or T cells enriched from blood (not recorded which). Source of these receptors: a woman aged 40 to 50 with acute COVID-19.

The rearrangement joins TRBV19 to TRBJ1-2, with 10 bases lining up with TRBD1. The junction had 7 bases not matched to a gene; V was cut back by 6 bases and J by 6 bases. Germline V gene lookup returns CDR1 LNHDA and CDR2 SQIVND (reference sequence). CDR3 length: 14 residues. CDR3 sequence reads: CASSLTGQGDGYTF. The DNA for the CDR3 is TGTGCCAGTAGCCTAACCGGACAGGGGGATGGCTACACCTTC.

This clone came up once. Other nucleotide sequences from this sample produce the same CDR3. This chain uses TRBV5-1 with TRBJ2-5; the match to TRBD1 covers 8 bases. After removal of 4 bases from V and 5 bases from J, the junction contained 7 bases not matched to a gene. The CDR3 covers 14 residues. The V gene's germline CDR1 is SGHRS and CDR2 YFSETQ. The CDR3 spells CASSPGQGGETQYF. The CDR3 coding sequence is TGCGCCAGCAGCCCAGGACAGGGTGGGGAGACCCAGTACTTC.

CDR3 in amino acids: CASSFAAGANEQFF. Written as DNA, the CDR3 is TGTGCCAGCAGCTTTGCGGCGGGAGCCAATGAGCAGTTCTTC. V is TRBV11-2 and J is TRBJ2-1; 7 positions match TRBD2. CDR3 length: 14 residues. CDR1 is SGHAT, CDR2 FQNNGV, per germline. Losses at the gene ends were 3 bases for V and 6 bases for J; bases not matched to a gene: 5. Complete variable domain (other parts from reference TRBV11-2 and TRBJ2-1): EAGVAQSPRYKIIEKRQSVAFWCNPISGHATLYWYQQILGQGPKLLIQFQNNGVVDDSQLPKDRFSAERLKGVDSTLKIQPAKLEDSAVYLCASSFAAGANEQFFGPGTRLTVL.

CDR3 DNA: TGTGCCAGCAGCGTCGACAGGGCCTACAATGAGCAGTTCTTC. The encoded protein is CASSVDRAYNEQFF. The V gene is TRBV9, the J gene TRBJ2-1; the match to TRBD1 covers 7 bases. This CDR3 contains 14 residues. V shed 2 bases, J shed 2 bases, and the junction held 1 base outside the gene matches. Per germline, CDR1 SGDLS and CDR2 YYNGEE.

The rearrangement links TRBV15 to TRBJ2-5; perhaps TRBD1 as D (6 bases). The CDR3 runs 15 residues. The V gene's germline CDR1 is LNHNV and CDR2 YYDKDF (reference sequence). The germline V and J ends were trimmed by 1 base and 5 bases, with 14 bases remaining between them. This CDR3 is CATSRALQGVETQYF. Here the CDR3 DNA reads TGTGCCACCAGCAGAGCCTTACAGGGAGTTGAGACCCAGTACTTC.

The genes are TRBV30 and TRBJ1-2; D gene ambiguous. V was pared by 3 bases and J by 11 bases, with 13 bases between. The length of the CDR3 is 11 residues. CDR1 GTSNPN and CDR2 SVGIG come from the germline V gene (reference sequence). CDR3 DNA: TGTGCCTGGAGCTCCCCTGGACTGTACACCTTC. It specifies CAWSSPGLYTF.

The genes are TRBV30 and TRBJ2-2; D remains ambiguous. Deletions cut 7 bases from V and 3 bases from J, with 15 bases between. Germline CDR1 reads GTSNPN; CDR2 reads SVGIG (reference sequence). The CDR3 contains 14 residues. CDR3 DNA: TGTGCCTATAAGACTGATTTAGACACCGGGGAGCTGTTTTTT. Its protein product is CAYKTDLDTGELFF.

This clone was seen only a few times. This sequence joins TRBV7-8 and TRBJ2-7; TRBD2 aligns across 12 bases. The CDR3 sequence is 18 residues long. CDR1 SGHVS and CDR2 FQNEAQ come from the germline V gene. The ends lost 3 bases at V and 0 bases at J; junction bases unmatched: 9. The CDR3 protein is CASSFSAWTSGNSYEQYV. Written as DNA, the CDR3 is TGTGCCAGCAGCTTCTCCGCCTGGACTAGCGGGAACTCCTACGAGCAGTACGTC.

The rearrangement uses TRBV6-2 or TRBV6-3 and TRBJ2-7; weak D call: TRBD2 (5 bases). Trimming stripped 2 bases from V and 2 bases from J, with 7 bases between. Germline CDR1 is MNHEY and CDR2 is SVGEGT. This CDR3 has 13 amino acids. The CDR3 nucleotides are TGTGCCAGCAGTTACGCGGGTACCTACGAGCAGTACTTC. As protein: CASSYAGTYEQYF.

The chain uses TRBV19 and TRBJ2-7; the match to TRBD2 covers 11 bases. The CDR3 is 15 amino acids. Germline-derived CDR1 and CDR2 are LNHDA and SQIVND (reference sequence). Unmatched junction bases numbered 5, after V lost 3 bases and J lost 4 bases. The CDR3 DNA is TGTGCCAGTAGTATGGTGGCTAGCGGGGGGTACGAGCAGTACGTC. The encoded protein is CASSMVASGGYEQYV.

This clone was seen more than once but under ten times. The chain has TRBV12-3 or TRBV12-4 and TRBJ2-7; no clear D. Between the trimmed V and J ends, which lost 5 bases and 0 bases, there was a span of 5 bases. The CDR3 extends over 12 amino acids. This chain's CDR3 is CASSQISYEQYF. In DNA form, the CDR3 reads TGTGCCAGCAGTCAGATCTCCTACGAGCAGTACTTC.

The chain employs TRBV5-1 and TRBJ2-1; 8 nucleotides align to TRBD1. Germline-derived CDR1 and CDR2 are SGHRS and YFSETQ. The junction had 6 bases not matched to a gene; V was cut back by 7 bases and J by 6 bases. The CDR3 sequence is 13 residues long. The CDR3 nucleotides are TGCGCCAGCCAGACAGGGGTGAGCAATGAGCAGTTCTTC. It encodes CASQTGVSNEQFF.

V and J are TRBV10-2 and TRBJ1-1; maybe TRBD1 (6 bases). V lost 4 bases and J lost 1, with 16 bases in between. CDR1 and CDR2 (germline): WSHSY, SAAADI. The length of the CDR3 is 16 residues. The CDR3 nucleotides read TGCGCCAGCAGTGTACGGGACACTTTCGGGAACACTGAAGCTTTCTTT. It yields the protein CASSVRDTFGNTEAFF.

A remark on this clone: Other DNA sequences in this specimen translate into the identical CDR3. This chain uses TRBV28 with TRBJ2-6; D gene uncertain. The CDR3 spans 15 residues. CDR1 is MDHEN, CDR2 SYDVKM, per germline. V was trimmed by 5 bases and J by 0 bases, leaving 8 bases between them. In nucleotides, the CDR3 is TGTGCCAGCAGTGGAGCCAGCTCTGGGGCCAACGTCCTGACTTTC. Translating it yields CASSGASSGANVLTF.

The table lists this clone with a count of one. The chain recombines TRBV29-1 with TRBJ2-7; 9 bases line up with TRBD2. This CDR3 has 13 residues. Germline-derived CDR1 and CDR2 are SQVTM and ANQGSEA. The V segment lost 4 bases and the J segment 4 bases; nucleotides outside the gene matches: 5. CDR3 DNA sequence: TGCAGCGTTGGAGCTAGCGGGATATACGAGCAGTACTTC. It specifies CSVGASGIYEQYF.

This clone was observed a single time. The chain's CDR3 is CASSLSSGRGTGELFF. The CDR3 nucleotides read TGTGCCAGCAGCTTATCTAGCGGGAGAGGAACCGGGGAGCTGTTTTTT. This chain links TRBV11-1 with TRBJ2-2; 10 positions match TRBD2. The CDR3 contains 16 residues. CDR1 SGHAT and CDR2 FQDESV come from the germline V gene (reference sequence). V lost 2 bases and J lost 5; bases outside the gene matches: 5.

The rearrangement links TRBV18 to TRBJ1-6; 9 bases align to TRBD1. Losses at the gene ends were 3 bases for V and 11 bases for J; bases not matched to a gene: 14. The CDR3 contains 17 residues. The germline V gene has CDR1 KGHSH and CDR2 LQKENI. As DNA, the CDR3 is TGTGCCAGCTCACCTACACATCCGGGACAGGGTAGGACACCCCTCCACTTT. This sequence encodes CASSPTHPGQGRTPLHF.

This chain links TRBV29-1 with TRBJ1-5; D possibly corresponds to TRBD1 (6 bases). V was clipped by 4 bases and J by 5 bases, with 12 bases between them. CDR1 SQVTM and CDR2 ANQGSEA come from the germline V gene. This CDR3 is built from 13 residues. Written as DNA, the CDR3 is TGCAGCGTTGTTTCACAGGGAGATCAGCCCCAGCATTTT. Protein product: CSVVSQGDQPQHF.

The V gene is TRBV30, the J gene TRBJ2-3; D possibly corresponds to TRBD1 (5 bases). The CDR3 is made up of 12 amino acids. Germline CDR1 is GTSNPN and CDR2 is SVGIG (reference sequence). The CDR3 protein is CAYSKGVDTQYF. The CDR3 DNA sequence: TGTGCGTACTCAAAAGGGGTAGATACGCAGTATTTT.

The chain couples TRBV9 to TRBJ2-7; D perhaps matches TRBD2 (5 bases). In germline, CDR1 is SGDLS, CDR2 YYNGEE. The CDR3 consists of 15 residues. The ends were cut back, 0 bases at V and 0 bases at J, with 10 bases in the middle. The CDR3 reads CASSVDGDSSYEQYF. The CDR3 DNA sequence: TGTGCCAGCAGCGTAGACGGGGATAGCTCCTACGAGCAGTACTTC.

V and J are TRBV20-1 and TRBJ2-7; possibly TRBD1 for D (5 bases). From germline, CDR1 is DFQATT and CDR2 SNEGSKA (reference sequence). The CDR3 sequence is 11 residues long. The ends were cut back, 6 bases at V and 6 bases at J, with 12 bases in the middle. The CDR3 DNA is TGCAGTGCCAAGCAGGGCGGCGAGCAGTACGTC. This codes for CSAKQGGEQYV.

V is TRBV28 and J is TRBJ1-6; 9 nucleotides align to TRBD1. Germline assignment: CDR1 MDHEN and CDR2 SYDVKM. CDR3 size: 15 residues. Unmatched junction bases numbered 9, after V lost 6 bases and J lost 9 bases. CDR3 protein: CASSIGQGYRSPLHF. For the CDR3, the DNA is TGTGCCAGCAGCATCGGACAGGGGTATCGTTCACCCCTCCACTTT.

The rearrangement uses TRBV18 and TRBJ1-2; 9 bases are a match to TRBD1. Trimming cost V 4 bases and J 3 bases; bases outside gene matches: 3. This CDR3 contains 14 residues. The germline V gene has CDR1 KGHSH and CDR2 LQKENI. DNA for the CDR3: TGTGCCAGCTCACGGGACAGGGAGGACTATGGCTACACCTTC. Its translation: CASSRDREDYGYTF.